The 13 T cell receptor beta chains listed next were all sequenced from one sample in a study of blood T cell repertoires in COVID-19. Data came from immunoSEQ multiplex PCR; TCRdb stores just in-frame clones and leaves some out. The sample contains under 250,000 clones, about 80% of which appear only once. The sequencing sample was made of PBMCs or T cells enriched from blood (not recorded which). These receptors were taken from a woman aged 40 to 50 who had been exposed to COVID-19.

The rearrangement joins TRBV11-2 to TRBJ1-1, with TRBD1 matching over 7 bases. Germline V gene data show CDR1 as SGHAT and CDR2 as FQNNGV. The trim removed 5 bases at V and 0 bases at J, leaving 15 bases unmatched. CDR3 size: 18 residues. DNA for the CDR3: TGTGCCAGCAGCGCCCCTCGGCGACAGGGACTTCTGAACACTGAAGCTTTCTTT. Translation: CASSAPRRQGLLNTEAFF.

Here the CDR3 DNA reads TGTGCCAGCAGCCGACAGGAGAATCAGCCCCAGCATTTT. Translation: CASSRQENQPQHF. This chain connects TRBV6-4 to TRBJ1-5; tentative D call: TRBD1 (6 bases). Germline CDR1 and CDR2: MRHNA and SNTAGT. Trimming left V 6 bases short and J 4 bases short, with 10 bases between. The CDR3 has 13 amino acids.

The chain joins TRBV7-9 to TRBJ2-4; D uncertain. Germline lookup yields CDR1 SEHNR and CDR2 FQNEAQ (reference sequence). This CDR3 has 13 amino acids. The germline V and J ends were trimmed by 0 bases and 7 bases, with 7 bases remaining between them. CDR3 residues: CASSLALTNIQYF. The CDR3 region has the DNA TGTGCCAGCAGCTTAGCGCTAACGAACATTCAGTACTTC.

The chain couples TRBV5-1 to TRBJ2-2, with 7 bases lining up with TRBD1. After removal of 4 bases from V and 5 bases from J, the junction contained 8 bases not matched to a gene. This CDR3 has 15 residues. Germline V gene lookup returns CDR1 SGHRS and CDR2 YFSETQ. CDR3 amino acids: CASSPTGIGTGELFF. The CDR3 nucleotides read TGCGCCAGCAGCCCGACAGGGATCGGGACCGGGGAGCTGTTTTTT.

This clone is a singleton in its sample. The chain uses TRBV7-9 and TRBJ1-1, with 7 bases that match TRBD1. V gave up 1 base and J gave up 6 bases; unmatched junction bases: 11. Germline V lookup: CDR1 SEHNR, CDR2 FQNEAQ (reference sequence). The CDR3 is made up of 16 amino acids. DNA for the CDR3: TGTGCCAGCAGCTTAGTAGGCGAGGGGGCGAGGGCTGAAGCTTTCTTT. Protein product: CASSLVGEGARAEAFF.

V gene TRBV5-1 combines with J gene TRBJ1-1; 9 bases align to TRBD1. Germline V CDR1 and CDR2: SGHRS, YFSETQ. J lost 5 bases, V lost 4 bases, and 12 bases had no gene match. The CDR3 has 16 residues. CDR3 bases: TGCGCCAGCAGCCGAGAACAGGGGGCGGGAGGTACTGAAGCTTTCTTT. This encodes CASSREQGAGGTEAFF.

The chain recombines TRBV7-2 with TRBJ2-5; 11 bases agree with TRBD2. Germline V CDR1 and CDR2: SGHTA, FQGNSA. This CDR3 is 15 amino acids long. With V trimmed by 5 bases and J by 5 bases, 7 bases remained unmatched. CDR3 in amino acids: CASSPPSGGRETQYF. In DNA form, the CDR3 reads TGTGCCAGCAGCCCACCTAGCGGGGGGAGGGAGACCCAGTACTTC.

The chain recombines TRBV11-2 with TRBJ1-3; tentatively, D is TRBD1 (5 bases). The CDR3 contains 15 residues. Germline loops: CDR1 SGHAT, CDR2 FQNNGV. Trimming pared 5 bases from V and 0 bases from J, leaving 11 bases between. For the CDR3, the DNA is TGTGCCAGCAGCCCAGGGTTGTTCTCTGGAAACACCATATATTTT. Protein product: CASSPGLFSGNTIYF.

The CDR3 reads CASREGYGEKLFF. The CDR3 nucleotides are TGTGCCAGTCGGGAGGGATACGGTGAAAAACTGTTTTTT. The gene calls are TRBV27 and TRBJ1-4; D gene ambiguous. V was shortened by 9 bases and J by 7 bases, with 15 bases between the two germline ends. The CDR3 contains 13 residues. Germline assignment: CDR1 MNHEY and CDR2 SMNVEV (reference sequence). Looking up the rest from reference TRBV27 and TRBJ1-4 gives the full variable domain: EAQVTQNPRYLITVTGKKLTVTCSQNMNHEYMSWYRQDPGLGLRQIYYSMNVEVTDKGDVPEGYKVSRKEKRNFPLILESPSPNQTSLYFCASREGYGEKLFFGSGTQLSVL.

This chain joins TRBV5-1 and TRBJ1-6; D is undetermined. The CDR3 spans 15 residues. Trimming stripped 4 bases from V and 14 bases from J, with 22 bases between. Germline CDR1 reads SGHRS; CDR2 reads YFSETQ. The CDR3 DNA is TGCGCCAGCAGCCCGGACTACACACCTTGGGTGGCCCTCCACTTT. Encoded protein: CASSPDYTPWVALHF.

Concerning this clone itself: The sample has other DNA sequences that encode this CDR3 too. CDR3 protein: CASSLGADNEQFF. Written as DNA, the CDR3 is TGCGCCAGCAGCTTGGGGGCAGACAATGAGCAGTTCTTC. The V and J genes are TRBV5-1 and TRBJ2-1; unclear D gene. V was trimmed by 0 bases and J by 5 bases, leaving 6 bases between them. CDR3 size: 13 residues. Germline V gene data show CDR1 as SGHRS and CDR2 as YFSETQ.

This clone occurred once. CDR3 nucleotide sequence: TGTGCCAGCAGTGCTCAGGGATCTAATGAAAAACTGTTTTTT. Residues: CASSAQGSNEKLFF. The chain recombines TRBV2 with TRBJ1-4; the D gene is possibly TRBD1 (5 bases). The CDR3 extends over 14 amino acids. In germline, CDR1 is SNHLY, CDR2 FYNNEI. Trimming left V 4 bases short and J 3 bases short, with 9 bases between.

The chain couples TRBV6-2 or TRBV6-3 to TRBJ2-2; D is uncertain. Germline V gene data show CDR1 as MNHEY and CDR2 as SVGEGT. This CDR3 spans 15 amino acids. The V end lost 5 bases, the J end lost 5 bases, and 15 bases lay between the germline ends. The CDR3 sequence is CASSPGARRTGELFF. The CDR3 DNA reads TGTGCCAGCAGTCCCGGCGCTAGACGGACCGGGGAGCTGTTTTTT.